This T cell receptor beta chain was recorded in a study of blood T cell repertoires in COVID-19. Background on the study: Acute and convalescent COVID-19 samples came from the United States, Italy and Spain. T cells, B-cell-depleted T cells, or PBMCs provided the cDNA or gDNA that served as material.

The CDR3 loop spans 15 amino acids. CDR1 is SNHLY, CDR2 FYNNEI, per germline. Trimming took off 3 bases at V and 6 bases at J, with 14 bases between the two ends. As handled by the study authors: Researchers report that nucleated cell counts were estimated from reference gene primer amplification. The table came from immunoSEQ multiplex PCR; TCRdb's copy has only in-frame clones and leaves some out. That table furnishes V, J and clone size, whereas the DNA furnished D and trimming. This table has approximately 100,000 clones, around 81% appearing once. This clone has just a few counts. This chain links TRBV2 with TRBJ2-2; D may be TRBD2 (5 bases). This receptor was obtained from a human donor in a cohort sampled during active COVID-19. Sequencing was done on a sample of peripheral blood. CDR3 bases: TGTGCCAGCAGTGAGTTCCGGGAATGGTCCGGGGAGCTGTTTTTT. It encodes CASSEFREWSGELFF.